The clone carrying this TCR beta chain was observed at least ten times. Its target is unknown. As for the cDNA, it was generated by 5'RACE with 10-nucleotide random UMIs. MiXCR was run by TCRdb on the 5' RACE reads, yielding one entry per CDR3 protein. The table lists tens of thousands of distinct CDR3 sequences, 4% to 5.5% of them singletons. This specimen comes from a study of neurological immune-mediated disorders. The unsorted libraries were prepared from 2 million PBMCs (stored at -80 C). Regarding the study as a whole: Repertoires from 18 of 34 multiple sclerosis patients grouped phylogenetically into a related-CDR3 cluster, suggesting a possible signature. HTLV-1-associated myelopathy ranked highest for TCR clonal expansion and multiple sclerosis lowest, beneath healthy controls.

The sequence derives from a man in his fifties or sixties with multiple sclerosis. The sequenced sample consisted of PBMCs.

CDR3 nucleotide sequence: TGCAGTGCTAGGGTGCCCAACAATCAGCCCCAGCATTTT. This translates into CSARVPNNQPQHF. V gene TRBV20-1 combines with J gene TRBJ1-5; no clear D. The ends were cut back, 3 bases at V and 3 bases at J, with 9 bases in the middle. The CDR3 has 13 amino acids. Per the germline V gene, CDR1 is DFQATT and CDR2 is SNEGSKA (reference sequence).